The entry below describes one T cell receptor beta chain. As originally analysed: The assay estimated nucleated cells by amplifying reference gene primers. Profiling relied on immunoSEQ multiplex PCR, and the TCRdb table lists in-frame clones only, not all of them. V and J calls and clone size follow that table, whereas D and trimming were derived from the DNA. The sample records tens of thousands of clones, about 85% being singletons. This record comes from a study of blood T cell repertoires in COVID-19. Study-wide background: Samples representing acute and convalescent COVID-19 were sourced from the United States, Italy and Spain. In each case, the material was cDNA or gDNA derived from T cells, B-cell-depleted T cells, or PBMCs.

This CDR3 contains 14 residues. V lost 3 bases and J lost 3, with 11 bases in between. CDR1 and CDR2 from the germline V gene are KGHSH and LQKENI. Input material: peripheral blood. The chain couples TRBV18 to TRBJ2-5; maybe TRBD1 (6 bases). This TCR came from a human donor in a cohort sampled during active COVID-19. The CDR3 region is CASSPQQGEETQYF. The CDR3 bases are TGTGCCAGCTCACCGCAACAGGGTGAAGAGACCCAGTACTTC.